This TCR beta chain is from a study of neoadjuvant anti-PD-1 for oral cavity cancer. Study conclusions and caveats: Only a few patients per response group were TCR-analyzed; validation needed.

Regarding time point: after neoadjuvant nivolumab, at surgical resection. Germline V gene data show CDR1 as MDHEN and CDR2 as SYDVKM. CDR3 length: 18 amino acids. J was trimmed by 0 bases and V by 3 bases; bases with no gene match: 10. Details on this clone: Its antigen remains unidentified.

PBMC libraries mostly used about 500 ng of input genomic DNA, with six replicates per sample. Using immunoSEQ multiplex PCR, the repertoire was profiled, and TCRdb retains in-frame clones only, with some absent. The sample has over 13,000 clones; roughly 70% are singletons. Sequencing used PBMCs, obtained after nivolumab (anti-PD-1) treatment. This rearrangement joins TRBV28 to TRBJ2-5, with 10 bases matching TRBD2. This receptor was taken from a person aged 40 to 85 with oral cavity squamous cell carcinoma. The CDR3 DNA reads TGTGCCAGCAGTTTCGGGTTCCTAGCGGGAGACCACCAAGAGACCCAGTACTTC. This codes for CASSFGFLAGDHQETQYF.